This T cell receptor (beta chain) was identified during a study of blood T cell repertoires in COVID-19. Study overall: Italy, Spain and the United States were the sources of the convalescent and acute COVID-19 samples. Sources were T cells, B-cell-depleted T cells, or PBMCs; the material itself was cDNA or gDNA.

Trimming cost V 5 bases and J 2 bases, with 9 bases left between them. Germline V gene data show CDR1 as KGHDR and CDR2 as SFDVKD. The CDR3 is made up of 14 amino acids. Per the original data handling: From reference gene primer amplification, estimates of nucleated cell counts were derived. The method was immunoSEQ multiplex PCR; TCRdb's version includes in-frame clones alone and lacks a portion of them. D and trimming come from the DNA, and the V and J calls and clone size come from that table. The data hold fewer than 90,000 clones, with about 96% observed a single time. The source material was peripheral blood. The gene calls are TRBV24-1 and TRBJ2-1; tentatively, D is TRBD1 (6 bases). The receptor was derived from a human donor with active COVID-19. The donor label of this sample is uncertain. The CDR3 DNA reads TGTGCCACCAGTGGAGGGGGAGCCTACAATGAGCAGTTCTTC. Protein: CATSGGGAYNEQFF.